Listed here are 5 T cell receptor beta chains from one sample, sequenced in a study of T cell changes during pregnancy in multiple sclerosis. The method was immunoSEQ multiplex PCR; TCRdb's version includes in-frame clones alone and lacks a portion of them. The table shows some 110,000 clones, with approximately 90% occurring only once. The source material was peripheral blood, sampled in the third trimester of pregnancy. These TCRs come from a female donor with multiple sclerosis, enrolled in a pregnancy study.

The chain is built from TRBV25-1 and TRBJ2-3; weak D call: TRBD2 (7 bases). Germline CDR1 is MGHDK and CDR2 is SYGVNS. The CDR3 runs 14 residues. V lost 11 bases and J 2 bases, leaving 17 bases between the germline ends. CDR3 nucleotides: TGTGCCCTCTTAGGGGGAGGGTTCACAGATACGCAGTATTTT. Its protein product is CALLGGGFTDTQYF.

This rearrangement joins TRBV4-1 to TRBJ2-5; 13 bases are shared with TRBD2. This CDR3 comprises 18 residues. Looked up from germline, CDR1 is MGHRA and CDR2 is YSYEKL. With V trimmed by 4 bases and J by 4 bases, 12 bases remained unmatched. The CDR3 nucleotides are TGCGCCAGCAGCCCGGGGGTGCTGACTAGCGGGGGGTTAGAGACCCAGTACTTC. It translates to CASSPGVLTSGGLETQYF.

This sequence joins TRBV6-1 and TRBJ2-7; 8 nucleotides line up with TRBD1. J lost 6 bases, V lost 4 bases, and 8 bases had no gene match. The CDR3 extends over 14 amino acids. CDR1 and CDR2 (germline): MNHNS, SASEGT. The CDR3 protein is CASSGTGLRLEQYF. The CDR3 DNA reads as TGTGCCAGCAGTGGGACAGGGTTAAGGCTCGAGCAGTACTTC.

The chain combines TRBV5-1 with TRBJ2-5, with a possible D match to TRBD2 (5 bases). V lost 0 bases, J lost 5 bases, and 11 bases lay in between. The CDR3 runs 14 residues. The germline CDR1 and CDR2 sequences are SGHRS and YFSETQ. CDR3 DNA sequence: TGCGCCAGCAGCTTGGGAGGGTCTCTTGAGACCCAGTACTTC. This encodes CASSLGGSLETQYF.

The chain links TRBV10-3 to TRBJ1-1, with TRBD1 matching 10 bases. CDR1 and CDR2 (germline): ENHRY, SYGVKD. Trimming cost V 6 bases and J 3 bases; bases outside gene matches: 7. The CDR3 is made up of 15 amino acids. The CDR3, as DNA: TGTGCCATCAGCGCCACCGGGACAGGGGACACTGAAGCTTTCTTT. This encodes CAISATGTGDTEAFF.